One and the same sample provided the 14 T cell receptor beta chains below, sequenced in a study of blood T cell repertoires in COVID-19. The method was immunoSEQ multiplex PCR; TCRdb's version includes in-frame clones alone and lacks a portion of them. The sample carries some 340,000 clones, about 83% recorded once. Sequencing was performed on peripheral blood. The receptors derive from a man younger than 45 with active or convalescent COVID-19.

The rearrangement links TRBV5-1 to TRBJ1-1; no clear D. The V end lost 4 bases, the J end lost 1 base, and 11 bases lay between the germline ends. The germline V gene encodes CDR1 SGHRS and CDR2 YFSETQ. The CDR3 covers 14 residues. CDR3 protein: CASSLRPGNTEAFF. The CDR3 bases are TGCGCCAGCAGCCTCCGGCCGGGGAACACTGAAGCTTTCTTT.

The chain is built from TRBV15 and TRBJ2-7; the match to TRBD2 covers 7 bases. The germline CDR1 and CDR2 sequences are LNHNV and YYDKDF (reference sequence). The V and J ends lost 0 bases and 2 bases, in that order; junction bases with no gene match: 4. CDR3 length equals 15 residues. The CDR3 loop is CATSRDLRETYEQYF. CDR3 DNA sequence: TGTGCCACCAGCAGAGATTTGCGGGAGACCTACGAGCAGTACTTC. The full variable domain, its missing parts supplied by reference TRBV15 and TRBJ2-7, is DAMVIQNPRYQVTQFGKPVTLSCSQTLNHNVMYWYQQKSSQAPKLLFHYYDKDFNNEADTPDNFQSRRPNTSFCFLDIRSPGLGDTAMYLCATSRDLRETYEQYFGPGTRLTVT.

As DNA, the CDR3 is TGTGCCAGTAGTATAGAAGGGGCCTTCAATCAGCCCCAGCATTTT. Its protein is CASSIEGAFNQPQHF. The rearrangement links TRBV19 to TRBJ1-5; weak D call: TRBD1 (5 bases). The CDR3 length is 15 residues. Trimming shortened V by 0 bases and J by 3 bases, and 9 bases separated the two germline ends. Germline CDR1 LNHDA, CDR2 SQIVND (reference sequence).

The chain has TRBV30 and TRBJ1-1; D ambiguous. The CDR3 sequence is 12 residues long. V lost 2 bases to trimming and J lost 1 base, with 5 bases between them. CDR1 is GTSNPN, CDR2 SVGIG, per germline (reference sequence). The DNA of the CDR3 is TGTGCCTGGAGTTTCCAGAACACTGAAGCTTTCTTT. This gives the protein CAWSFQNTEAFF. The full variable domain, in which reference TRBV30 and TRBJ1-1 provide the parts outside the CDR3, is SQTIHQWPATLVQPVGSPLSLECTVEGTSNPNLYWYRQAAGRGLQLLFYSVGIGQISSEVPQNLSASRPQDRQFILSSKKLLLSDSGFYLCAWSFQNTEAFFGQGTRLTVV.

This clone was picked up one time. This sequence joins TRBV28 and TRBJ1-5, with 7 bases identical to TRBD1. CDR1 and CDR2 from the germline V gene are MDHEN and SYDVKM. V was clipped by 6 bases and J by 5 bases; unmatched bases: 10. The CDR3 contains 15 residues. CDR3: CASSHLTGPDQPQHF. The CDR3 coding sequence is TGTGCCAGCAGCCACTTGACAGGGCCAGATCAGCCCCAGCATTTT.

This rearrangement joins TRBV11-2 to TRBJ1-1; 7 positions agree with TRBD1. The CDR3 runs 15 residues. The J segment lost 1 base and the V segment lost 5 bases, leaving 7 bases of the junction unmatched. Per the germline V gene, CDR1 is SGHAT and CDR2 is FQNNGV. Here the CDR3 DNA reads TGTGCCAGCAGCACCCGCACAGGGGCGAACACTGAAGCTTTCTTT. Protein sequence: CASSTRTGANTEAFF. The full variable domain, with the rest looked up from reference TRBV11-2 and TRBJ1-1, is EAGVAQSPRYKIIEKRQSVAFWCNPISGHATLYWYQQILGQGPKLLIQFQNNGVVDDSQLPKDRFSAERLKGVDSTLKIQPAKLEDSAVYLCASSTRTGANTEAFFGQGTRLTVV.

Here the CDR3 reads CASSAYRGDTEAFF. The DNA of the CDR3 is TGCGCCAGCAGCGCCTACAGGGGTGACACTGAAGCTTTCTTT. This chain links TRBV4-1 with TRBJ1-1, with 7 nucleotides matching TRBD1. The CDR3 loop spans 14 amino acids. The germline gives CDR1 MGHRA, CDR2 YSYEKL. V shed 5 bases, J shed 3 bases, and the junction held 6 bases outside the gene matches.

The chain is built from TRBV4-3 and TRBJ2-7, with 7 bases matching TRBD1. The ends lost 5 bases at V and 0 bases at J; junction bases unmatched: 7. Germline CDR1 LGHNA, CDR2 YSLEER. The CDR3 loop spans 15 amino acids. The CDR3 spells CASSNHRGSSYEQYF. In DNA form, the CDR3 reads TGCGCCAGCAGCAACCACAGGGGTAGCTCCTACGAGCAGTACTTC.

This clone appeared a single time. This sequence joins TRBV15 and TRBJ2-7, with unresolved D. V was pared by 0 bases and J by 1 base, with 16 bases between. Per germline, CDR1 LNHNV and CDR2 YYDKDF (reference sequence). The length of the CDR3 is 17 residues. CDR3 in amino acids: CATSRDLVGSLSYEQYF. As DNA, the CDR3 is TGTGCCACCAGCAGAGACCTGGTGGGCTCACTTTCCTACGAGCAGTACTTC. Based on the CDR3 plus reference TRBV15 and TRBJ2-7, the full variable domain is DAMVIQNPRYQVTQFGKPVTLSCSQTLNHNVMYWYQQKSSQAPKLLFHYYDKDFNNEADTPDNFQSRRPNTSFCFLDIRSPGLGDTAMYLCATSRDLVGSLSYEQYFGPGTRLTVT.

This clone was observed a few times. The V and J genes are TRBV6-1 and TRBJ1-1, with D tentatively TRBD1 (5 bases). The germline gives CDR1 MNHNS, CDR2 SASEGT. Trimming removed 7 bases at V and 1 base at J, with 10 bases between. The CDR3 is 13 residues long. The CDR3 here is CASIGTRNTEAFF. CDR3 sequence (DNA): TGTGCCAGCATTGGGACTCGGAACACTGAAGCTTTCTTT.

The chain recombines TRBV7-2 with TRBJ1-3; D remains unclear. Germline V lookup: CDR1 SGHTA, CDR2 FQGNSA. V was pared by 6 bases and J by 4 bases, with 7 bases between. This CDR3 contains 12 residues. In DNA form, the CDR3 reads TGTGCCAGCAGTCAACAGGGAAACACCATATATTTT. This gives the protein CASSQQGNTIYF.

This chain joins TRBV27 and TRBJ2-6; possible D gene TRBD1, 6 bases. Germline CDR1 reads MNHEY; CDR2 reads SMNVEV (reference sequence). The CDR3 contains 16 residues. V lost 4 bases, J lost 0 bases, and 10 bases lay in between. CDR3 sequence reads: CASSSGHISGANVLTF. The CDR3 DNA sequence: TGTGCCAGCAGTTCGGGACACATCTCTGGGGCCAACGTCCTGACTTTC.

The chain uses TRBV6-2 or TRBV6-3 and TRBJ2-7, with 8 bases identical to TRBD1. After removal of 0 bases from V and 0 bases from J, the junction contained 7 bases not matched to a gene. This CDR3 spans 17 amino acids. Germline V gives CDR1 MNHEY, CDR2 SVGEGT. The CDR3 DNA follows: TGTGCCAGCAGTTACTCAGTCGGACAGGGCAACTCCTACGAGCAGTACTTC. Translated: CASSYSVGQGNSYEQYF.

The chain recombines TRBV24-1 with TRBJ1-2; D is possibly TRBD1 (6 bases). Trimming took 4 bases from V and 6 from J, leaving 17 bases between them. The length of the CDR3 is 15 residues. The germline gives CDR1 KGHDR, CDR2 SFDVKD. The CDR3 loop reads CATSEEVGGPDGYTF. DNA for the CDR3: TGTGCCACCAGTGAGGAAGTGGGGGGGCCCGATGGCTACACCTTC.